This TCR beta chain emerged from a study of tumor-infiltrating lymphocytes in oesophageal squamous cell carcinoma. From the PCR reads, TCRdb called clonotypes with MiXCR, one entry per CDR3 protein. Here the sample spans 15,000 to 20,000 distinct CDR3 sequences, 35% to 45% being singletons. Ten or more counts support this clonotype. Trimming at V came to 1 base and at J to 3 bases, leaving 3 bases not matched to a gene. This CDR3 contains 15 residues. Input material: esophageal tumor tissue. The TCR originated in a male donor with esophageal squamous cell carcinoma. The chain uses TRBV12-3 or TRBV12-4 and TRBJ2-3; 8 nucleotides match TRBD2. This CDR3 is CASSLVERGTDTQYF. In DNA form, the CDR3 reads TGTGCCAGCAGTTTAGTTGAGCGGGGGACAGATACGCAGTATTTT.